Each of the 26 T cell receptor beta chains below was sequenced from the same sample in a study of human T cells and chemical hapten exposure. Using its own MiXCR run on the RACE reads, TCRdb lists one record per CDR3 protein. Of about 120,000 distinct CDR3 sequences in the sample, 9.5% to 13% were seen once. The time point: patch test 1, 2 weeks after DPC sensitization. Treatment described: therapeutic diphenylcyclopropenone sensitization with weekly scalp DPC. The source was whole blood, collected in connection with sensitization to the hapten diphenylcyclopropenone (DPC). These TCRs come from a woman aged 45-59 years with alopecia areata. Some clones in this sample may be carry-over from other donors' samples.

The chain uses TRBV29-1 and TRBJ2-5; 7 bases match TRBD1. Per the germline V gene, CDR1 is SQVTM and CDR2 is ANQGSEA. V gave up 6 bases and J gave up 5 bases; unmatched junction bases: 9. The CDR3 spans 13 residues. The CDR3 DNA is TGCAGCGTCGACAGGGCCGGAGGTGAGACCCAGTACTTC. Translation: CSVDRAGGETQYF.

This clonotype was counted ten times or more. Written as DNA, the CDR3 is TGTGCCAGCAGTTTAAGGGGACAGAGTGACAATGAGCAGTTCTTC. Its translation: CASSLRGQSDNEQFF. The chain combines TRBV12-3 or TRBV12-4 with TRBJ2-1; 7 nucleotides match TRBD1. The CDR3 spans 15 residues. V shed 2 bases and J 5 bases; nucleotides not matched to a gene: 6.

The gene calls are TRBV4-2 and TRBJ2-1; D remains unclear. The CDR3 is 12 residues long. Germline CDR1 and CDR2: LGHNA and YNFKEQ. Trimming took off 0 bases at V and 10 bases at J, with 7 bases between the two ends. The CDR3 nucleotides read TGTGCCAGCAGCCAAGACAGAGACGAGCAGTTCTTC. Translated, it gives CASSQDRDEQFF.

This clonotype was observed a handful of times. The chain joins TRBV12-3 or TRBV12-4 to TRBJ1-2; D remains ambiguous. This CDR3 contains 12 residues. The V end was cut by 7 bases, the J end by 7 bases, with 13 bases between. The CDR3 coding sequence is TGTGCCAGCACCCTGGACCAGGCTGGCTACACCTTC. Translation: CASTLDQAGYTF.

This clonotype has a count of ten or more. J is TRBJ2-7 and V is TRBV7-8; 9 bases match TRBD1. CDR3 size: 15 residues. Looked up from germline, CDR1 is SGHVS and CDR2 is FQNEAQ. Trimming at V came to 5 bases and at J to 6 bases, leaving 11 bases not matched to a gene. The CDR3 DNA reads TGTGCCAGCAGCCCGCGTCCCGGGACAGGGAGCGAGCAGTACTTC. Its protein product is CASSPRPGTGSEQYF.

The gene calls are TRBV24-1 and TRBJ1-5; perhaps TRBD1 as D (6 bases). V was clipped by 5 bases and J by 4 bases, with 17 bases between them. Germline CDR1 reads KGHDR; CDR2 reads SFDVKD. CDR3 size: 16 residues. In DNA, the CDR3 is TGTGCCACCAGTGGCGCACAGGGCCTTGGGAATCAGCCCCAGCATTTT. Translated, it gives CATSGAQGLGNQPQHF.

This clonotype was seen only a few times. The chain combines TRBV7-2 with TRBJ2-2, with no clear D. This CDR3 has 16 amino acids. Trimming took 1 base from V and 8 from J, leaving 17 bases between them. Germline V CDR1 and CDR2: SGHTA, FQGNSA. CDR3 sequence (DNA): TGTGCCAGCAGCTTAGGCTTAGGCCTGACTGGAGGGGAGCTGTTTTTT. This encodes CASSLGLGLTGGELFF.

The rearrangement links TRBV20-1 to TRBJ2-3, with D unclear. The CDR3 is 12 amino acids. Germline V gives CDR1 DFQATT, CDR2 SNEGSKA (reference sequence). With 7 bases removed from V and 1 base from J, the gap between germline ends came to 9 bases. Here the CDR3 DNA reads TGCAGTGTGCCGTACGGCACAGATACGCAGTATTTT. Translation: CSVPYGTDTQYF.

The genes are TRBV5-4 and TRBJ1-2, with D hard to call. The ends were cut back, 4 bases at V and 8 bases at J, with 18 bases in the middle. Germline values: CDR1 SGHNT, CDR2 YYREEE (reference sequence). The CDR3 loop spans 14 amino acids. The CDR3 loop is CASSPHLGASGYTF. CDR3 coding DNA: TGTGCCAGCAGCCCCCATTTGGGCGCGTCGGGCTACACCTTC.

Here the CDR3 reads CSAPGLAGKGGELFF. The CDR3 DNA sequence: TGCAGTGCTCCGGGACTAGCGGGAAAGGGCGGGGAGCTGTTTTTT. The rearrangement links TRBV20-1 to TRBJ2-2; 13 positions match TRBD2. This CDR3 has 15 residues. The ends lost 5 bases at V and 7 bases at J; junction bases unmatched: 7. CDR1 and CDR2 from the germline V gene are DFQATT and SNEGSKA (reference sequence).

The chain joins TRBV2 to TRBJ2-2, with 10 bases fitting TRBD2. Per germline, CDR1 SNHLY and CDR2 FYNNEI. This CDR3 has 14 residues. The junction had 4 bases not matched to a gene; V was cut back by 8 bases and J by 4 bases. The CDR3 DNA sequence: TGTGCCAGCCGGACTAGCGGAACCACCGGGGAGCTGTTTTTT. Its protein product is CASRTSGTTGELFF.

This clonotype was recorded at least ten times. The chain recombines TRBV2 with TRBJ1-1; the D gene is possibly TRBD1 (5 bases). V dropped 6 bases and J dropped 2 bases, with 13 bases sitting between them. There are 14 residues in the CDR3. Looked up from germline, CDR1 is SNHLY and CDR2 is FYNNEI. The CDR3 nucleotides are TGTGCCAGCAGCGCGGGACGGCTAAACACTGAAGCTTTCTTT. It encodes CASSAGRLNTEAFF.

By share, this clonotype ranks as large (0.1 to 1%). The chain couples TRBV6-2 or TRBV6-3 to TRBJ2-5; D is possibly TRBD2 (5 bases). The germline CDR1 and CDR2 sequences are MNHEY and SVGEGT. This CDR3 is 16 amino acids long. V shed 5 bases and J shed 4 bases, with 20 bases lying between them. This chain's CDR3 is CASSPLAGVIGETQYF. CDR3 DNA: TGTGCCAGCAGTCCTCTTGCCGGGGTAATAGGAGAGACCCAGTACTTC.

This clonotype was seen many times. The chain has TRBV11-2 and TRBJ2-1, with 8 bases lining up with TRBD2. Germline V gene data show CDR1 as SGHAT and CDR2 as FQNNGV. The V gene end was trimmed by 5 bases and the J gene end by 4 bases; junction bases not matched to a gene: 10. CDR3 length: 16 residues. The CDR3 loop reads CASSRIRGGLYNEQFF. CDR3 DNA: TGTGCCAGCAGCCGAATCCGGGGGGGCCTTTACAATGAGCAGTTCTTC.

The genes are TRBV28 and TRBJ1-2, with D possibly matching TRBD1 (5 bases). The germline V gene encodes CDR1 MDHEN and CDR2 SYDVKM. V was shortened by 1 base and J by 4 bases, with 13 bases between the two germline ends. The CDR3 covers 15 residues. CDR3 protein: CASSLSAGRLYGYTF. The CDR3 nucleotides are TGTGCCAGCAGTTTATCCGCGGGACGGCTCTATGGCTACACCTTC.

This clonotype showed up many times. This sequence joins TRBV2 and TRBJ1-5; D is possibly TRBD1 (6 bases). The CDR3 is 14 residues long. Trimming took off 7 bases at V and 2 bases at J, with 12 bases between the two ends. Looked up from germline, CDR1 is SNHLY and CDR2 is FYNNEI. The CDR3 region is CASTAGGGNQPQHF. CDR3 sequence (DNA): TGTGCCAGCACCGCCGGGGGCGGCAATCAGCCCCAGCATTTT. Full variable domain (remainder filled in from reference TRBV2 and TRBJ1-5): EPEVTQTPSHQVTQMGQEVILRCVPISNHLYFYWYRQILGQKVEFLVSFYNNEISEKSEIFDDQFSVERPDGSNFTLKIRSTKLEDSAMYFCASTAGGGNQPQHFGDGTRLSIL.

This clonotype was detected ten times or more. The chain uses TRBV5-1 and TRBJ2-5, with 7 bases fitting TRBD2. Germline V gene sequence: CDR1 SGHRS, CDR2 YFSETQ. After removal of 0 bases from V and 1 base from J, the junction contained 6 bases not matched to a gene. The CDR3 is 16 residues long. Here the CDR3 DNA reads TGCGCCAGCAGCTTGGCTGCTAGCGGACTCCAAGAGACCCAGTACTTC. Encoded protein: CASSLAASGLQETQYF.

The chain carries TRBV7-9 and TRBJ2-5; the D gene is possibly TRBD2 (6 bases). The CDR3 runs to 17 residues. CDR1 is SEHNR and CDR2 is FQNEAQ in the germline V gene (reference sequence). V shed 5 bases and J shed 1 base, with 20 bases lying between them. Here the CDR3 reads CASSPGYSGPAQETQYF. CDR3 nucleotide sequence: TGTGCCAGCAGCCCCGGTTATAGCGGACCAGCCCAAGAGACCCAGTACTTC.

This clonotype was found a few times. The chain is built from TRBV7-2 and TRBJ1-2, with D uncertain. There are 16 residues in the CDR3. The V gene's germline CDR1 is SGHTA and CDR2 FQGNSA. V dropped 1 base and J dropped 0 bases, with 12 bases sitting between them. The CDR3, as DNA: TGTGCCAGCAGCTTAGTCCCCCAAGAGGCTAACTATGGCTACACCTTC. It yields the protein CASSLVPQEANYGYTF.

In this sample, this clonotype turned up many times. The chain recombines TRBV11-2 with TRBJ2-2, with 8 positions matching TRBD1. Germline assignment: CDR1 SGHAT and CDR2 FQNNGV. The CDR3 covers 16 residues. V shed 8 bases, J shed 0 bases, and the junction held 8 bases outside the gene matches. CDR3: CASPVETGANTGELFF. The DNA for the CDR3 is TGTGCCAGCCCGGTTGAGACAGGGGCGAACACCGGGGAGCTGTTTTTT.

The chain combines TRBV3-1 with TRBJ1-6; the D is unclear. V gave up 0 bases and J gave up 4 bases, with 7 bases separating them. The CDR3 has 15 amino acids. Germline CDR1 LGHDT, CDR2 YNNKEL (reference sequence). The chain's CDR3 is CASSQDRVYNSPLHF. CDR3 coding DNA: TGTGCCAGCAGCCAAGATAGGGTTTATAATTCACCCCTCCACTTT.

The V and J genes are TRBV29-1 and TRBJ2-1, with a possible D match to TRBD2 (6 bases). Trimming removed 4 bases from V and 6 bases from J, with 10 bases in between. The CDR3 runs 12 residues. Germline CDR1 and CDR2: SQVTM and ANQGSEA. CDR3 nucleotide sequence: TGCAGCGTTGGCGGGGCTTTCAATGAGCAGTTCTTC. Its translation: CSVGGAFNEQFF.

Ten or more counts support this clonotype. The chain is built from TRBV3-1 and TRBJ1-5; D not resolved. The V end was cut by 0 bases, the J end by 7 bases, with 13 bases between. This CDR3 comprises 15 residues. CDR1 LGHDT and CDR2 YNNKEL come from the germline V gene (reference sequence). The CDR3 region is CASSQDGLISQPQHF. The CDR3 DNA follows: TGTGCCAGCAGCCAAGATGGGCTAATCTCGCAGCCCCAGCATTTT.

The V gene is TRBV5-6, the J gene TRBJ2-2, with D hard to call. CDR3 length equals 14 residues. Germline CDR1 SGHDT, CDR2 YYEEEE. The V and J ends lost 2 bases and 1 base respectively, with 6 bases between them. The CDR3 spells CASSFNRNTGELFF. CDR3 DNA: TGTGCCAGCAGCTTCAACAGGAACACCGGGGAGCTGTTTTTT. The full variable domain, with the rest looked up from reference TRBV5-6 and TRBJ2-2, is DAGVTQSPTHLIKTRGQQVTLRCSPKSGHDTVSWYQQALGQGPQFIFQYYEEEERQRGNFPDRFSGHQFPNYSSELNVNALLLGDSALYLCASSFNRNTGELFFGEGSRLTVL.

This clonotype has a handful of counts. CDR3 nucleotides: TGTGCCAGCAGTTATGCAGGGATCTCAGATACGCAGTATTTT. Its protein product is CASSYAGISDTQYF. This rearrangement joins TRBV6-2 or TRBV6-3 to TRBJ2-3, with a weak D call TRBD1 (5 bases). The CDR3 totals 14 residues. CDR1 and CDR2 (germline): MNHEY, SVGEGT. Trimming cost V 3 bases and J 4 bases, with 11 bases left between them.

This clonotype was counted ten times or more. The chain combines TRBV5-1 with TRBJ2-1, with D possibly matching TRBD2 (5 bases). The germline V gene has CDR1 SGHRS and CDR2 YFSETQ. The CDR3 is 14 residues long. V was clipped by 0 bases and J by 9 bases, with 13 bases between them. CDR3 loop: CASSLAGVASEQFF. CDR3 DNA sequence: TGCGCCAGCAGCTTGGCCGGGGTGGCAAGTGAGCAGTTCTTC.